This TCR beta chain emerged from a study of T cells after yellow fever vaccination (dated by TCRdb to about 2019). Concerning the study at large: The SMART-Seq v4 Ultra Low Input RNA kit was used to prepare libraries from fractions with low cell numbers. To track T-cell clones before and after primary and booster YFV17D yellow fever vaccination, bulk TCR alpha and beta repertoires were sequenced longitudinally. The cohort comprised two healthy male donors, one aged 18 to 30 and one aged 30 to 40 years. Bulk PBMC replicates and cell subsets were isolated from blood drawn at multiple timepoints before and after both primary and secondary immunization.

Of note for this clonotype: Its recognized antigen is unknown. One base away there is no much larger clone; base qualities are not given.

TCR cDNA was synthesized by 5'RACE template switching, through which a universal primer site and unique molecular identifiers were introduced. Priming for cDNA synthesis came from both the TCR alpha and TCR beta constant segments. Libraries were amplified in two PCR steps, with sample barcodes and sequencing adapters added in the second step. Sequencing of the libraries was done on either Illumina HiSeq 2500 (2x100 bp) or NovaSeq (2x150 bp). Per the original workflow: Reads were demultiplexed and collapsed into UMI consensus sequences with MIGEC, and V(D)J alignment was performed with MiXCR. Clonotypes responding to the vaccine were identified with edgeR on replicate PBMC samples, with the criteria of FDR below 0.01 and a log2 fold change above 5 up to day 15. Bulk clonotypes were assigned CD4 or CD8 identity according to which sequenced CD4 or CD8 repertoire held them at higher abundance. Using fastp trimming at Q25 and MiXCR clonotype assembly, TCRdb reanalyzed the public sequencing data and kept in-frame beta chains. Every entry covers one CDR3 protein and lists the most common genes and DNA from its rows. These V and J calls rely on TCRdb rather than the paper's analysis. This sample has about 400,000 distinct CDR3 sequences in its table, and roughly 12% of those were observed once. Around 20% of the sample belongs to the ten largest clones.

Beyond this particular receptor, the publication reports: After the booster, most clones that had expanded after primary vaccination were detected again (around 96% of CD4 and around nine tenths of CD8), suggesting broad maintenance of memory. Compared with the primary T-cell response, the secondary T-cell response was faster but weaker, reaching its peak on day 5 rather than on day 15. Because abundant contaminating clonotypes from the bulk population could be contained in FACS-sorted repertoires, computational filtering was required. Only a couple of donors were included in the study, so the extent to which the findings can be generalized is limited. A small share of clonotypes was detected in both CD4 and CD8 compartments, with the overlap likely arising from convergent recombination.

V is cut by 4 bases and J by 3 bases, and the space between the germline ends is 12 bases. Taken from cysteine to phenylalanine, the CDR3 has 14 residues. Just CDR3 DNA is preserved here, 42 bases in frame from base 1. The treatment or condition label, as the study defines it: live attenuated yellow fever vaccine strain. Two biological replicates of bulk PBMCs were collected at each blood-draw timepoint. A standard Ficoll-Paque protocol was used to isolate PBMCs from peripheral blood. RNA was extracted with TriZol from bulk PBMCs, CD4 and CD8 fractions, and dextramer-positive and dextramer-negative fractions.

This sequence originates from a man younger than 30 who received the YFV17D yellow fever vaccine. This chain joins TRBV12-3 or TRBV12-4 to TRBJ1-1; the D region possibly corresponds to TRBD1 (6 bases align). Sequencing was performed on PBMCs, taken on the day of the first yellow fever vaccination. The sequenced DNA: TGTGCCAGCAGTTCGGATCAGGGGTACACTGAAGCTTTCTTT. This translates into CASSSDQGYTEAFF.